One and the same sample provided the 7 T cell receptor beta chains below, sequenced in a study of graft-versus-host responses after intestinal transplantation. Clones were sequenced by immunoSEQ multiplex PCR, and TCRdb holds only the in-frame ones, with some missing. This table holds 150,000 or so clones, around 90% found once. The antigens of these receptors remain unknown. Sequenced material: unstimulated CD4+ T cells sorted from spleen or lymph node cells, taken before intestinal transplant. These receptors originate from a human donor who received an intestinal transplant.

V gene TRBV7-9 combines with J gene TRBJ1-1; D possibly corresponds to TRBD1 (5 bases). The germline V gene encodes CDR1 SEHNR and CDR2 FQNEAQ (reference sequence). CDR3 size: 15 residues. The ends were cut back, 1 base at V and 3 bases at J, with 12 bases in the middle. The CDR3 is CASSLGEGGDTEAFF. CDR3 in DNA: TGTGCCAGCAGCTTAGGGGAGGGAGGGGACACTGAAGCTTTCTTT.

V gene TRBV6-4 combines with J gene TRBJ1-1, with TRBD1 as a possible D gene (6 bases). Trimming took 3 bases from V and 7 from J, leaving 12 bases between them. Germline-derived CDR1 and CDR2 are MRHNA and SNTAGT. The CDR3 runs 13 residues. CDR3 nucleotides: TGTGCCAGCAGTGATAATACAGGGAGTGAAGCTTTCTTT. This encodes CASSDNTGSEAFF.

The rearrangement links TRBV7-2 to TRBJ2-6; no clear D. CDR3 length equals 15 residues. CDR1 and CDR2 from the germline V gene are SGHTA and FQGNSA. V lost 4 bases to trimming and J lost 0 bases, with 7 bases between them. CDR3 in DNA: TGTGCCAGCAGCTCCTCCCCCTCTGGGGCCAACGTCCTGACTTTC. Translation gives CASSSSPSGANVLTF.

The V and J genes are TRBV29-1 and TRBJ2-1, with D perhaps TRBD2 (6 bases). The CDR3 consists of 16 residues. Germline lookup yields CDR1 SQVTM and CDR2 ANQGSEA. V was clipped by 5 bases and J by 6 bases, with 23 bases between them. For the CDR3, the DNA is TGCAGCGTTCCCCAATTTCTGCGTTTGGGGGGCAATGAGCAGTTCTTC. This translates into CSVPQFLRLGGNEQFF.

The CDR3: CASSLQGGQPYNEQFF. Here the CDR3 DNA reads TGTGCCAGCAGCTTACAGGGGGGCCAACCCTACAATGAGCAGTTCTTC. The V call is TRBV11-1, the J call TRBJ2-1, with D perhaps matching TRBD1 (7 bases). The germline V gene has CDR1 SGHAT and CDR2 FQDESV (reference sequence). Between the trimmed V and J ends, which lost 2 bases and 2 bases, there was a span of 13 bases. CDR3 length: 16 residues.

The count of this clone is one. The chain recombines TRBV7-6 with TRBJ2-3; possible D gene TRBD1, 5 bases. Per germline, CDR1 SGHVS and CDR2 FNYEAQ. V lost 2 bases, J lost 8 bases, and 14 bases lay in between. This CDR3 spans 14 amino acids. The CDR3 protein is CASSLSSVQGTQYF. The CDR3, as DNA: TGTGCCAGCAGCTTATCCTCGGTTCAGGGTACGCAGTATTTT.

The V and J genes are TRBV9 and TRBJ2-2, with 12 positions matching TRBD2. V was clipped by 0 bases and J by 6 bases; unmatched bases: 0. The CDR3 is made up of 15 amino acids. Germline lookup yields CDR1 SGDLS and CDR2 YYNGEE. The CDR3 sequence: CASSVASGRAGELFF. The CDR3 DNA is TGTGCCAGCAGCGTAGCTAGCGGGAGGGCCGGGGAGCTGTTTTTT.